Below, 5 T cell receptor beta chains from the same sample are listed, as sequenced in a study of cytomegalovirus exposure and HLA in healthy donors. This table comes from immunoSEQ multiplex PCR, and its TCRdb copy is limited to in-frame clones, with some not included. This table has 110,000 or so clones, approximately 88% appearing once. Sequences were obtained from PBMCs. These receptors all stem from a man younger than 35 in good health and CMV-seronegative.

V usage is TRBV23-1 and J usage is TRBJ2-4; TRBD2 matches 13 bases. TRBV23-1 is known as an ORF, though its function is uncertain. Trimming cost V 6 bases and J 8 bases; bases outside gene matches: 1. The CDR3 contains 13 residues. The CDR3 DNA reads TGCGCCAGCAGAGGACTAGCGGGAGACATTCAGTACTTC. Translation: CASRGLAGDIQYF.

A single count supports this clone. The genes are TRBV2 and TRBJ2-3; TRBD2 matches 10 bases. After removal of 6 bases from V and 1 base from J, the junction contained 7 bases not matched to a gene. The germline V gene has CDR1 SNHLY and CDR2 FYNNEI. The CDR3 totals 16 residues. The CDR3 region is CASSEVGLAGTDTQYF. For the CDR3, the DNA is TGTGCCAGCAGCGAGGTTGGACTAGCGGGCACAGATACGCAGTATTTT.

The rearrangement joins TRBV29-1 to TRBJ2-7; 12 nucleotides align to TRBD1. The V and J ends lost 7 bases and 5 bases, in that order; junction bases with no gene match: 3. Germline V gene lookup returns CDR1 SQVTM and CDR2 ANQGSEA. This CDR3 spans 12 amino acids. CDR3: CSAGQGANEQYF. CDR3 bases: TGCAGCGCGGGACAGGGGGCCAACGAGCAGTACTTC.

V usage is TRBV19 and J usage is TRBJ1-4; D might be TRBD1 (6 bases). Germline V lookup: CDR1 LNHDA, CDR2 SQIVND (reference sequence). CDR3 length: 16 amino acids. Trimming cost V 6 bases and J 7 bases, with 21 bases left between them. The CDR3, as DNA: TGTGCCAGTAGCCAACCTTATGGCAGGGGAAGTGAAAAACTGTTTTTT. Translated, it gives CASSQPYGRGSEKLFF.

The chain is built from TRBV5-8 and TRBJ1-4; D not resolved. The V end was cut by 0 bases, the J end by 1 base, with 7 bases between. The CDR3 extends over 15 amino acids. Germline V gives CDR1 SGHTS, CDR2 YDEGEE. The CDR3 region is CASSLEWQTNEKLFF. In DNA, the CDR3 is TGTGCCAGCAGCTTGGAGTGGCAAACTAATGAAAAACTGTTTTTT.